Listed here are 17 T cell receptor beta chains from one sample, sequenced in a study of CD8+ T cells in alopecia areata listed by TCRdb under 2018. Receptor amplification or capture employed the immunoSEQ multiplex PCR assay. For TCR sequencing, RNA was extracted from every sample and reverse transcribed into cDNA to serve as template. TCRdb holds this immuneACCESS table with in-frame rearrangements only. Some clones are missing; in checked studies, unresolved V genes explain under half, and the rest has no known cause. The sample table contains around 140,000 clones; only one count was recorded for approximately 50% of them. The biggest ten clones account for around 6.8% of the sample. The sequencing input was CD4+ T cells sorted from blood. These receptors originate from a human donor with alopecia areata.

The rearrangement links TRBV2 to TRBJ2-2, with D unresolved. From germline, CDR1 is SNHLY and CDR2 FYNNEI. The CDR3 has 14 amino acids. V was clipped by 6 bases and J by 3 bases, with 11 bases between them. CDR3 DNA sequence: TGTGCCAGCAGAGGTGAAGGCCACACCGGGGAGCTGTTTTTT. It specifies CASRGEGHTGELFF.

This chain uses TRBV29-1 with TRBJ2-3; the D gene is possibly TRBD2 (6 bases). The germline V and J ends were trimmed by 5 bases and 2 bases, with 11 bases remaining between them. Germline V gene lookup returns CDR1 SQVTM and CDR2 ANQGSEA. The CDR3 length is 13 residues. CDR3: CSVMDYSTDTQYF. DNA of the CDR3: TGCAGCGTTATGGACTACTCCACAGATACGCAGTATTTT.

V usage is TRBV7-9 and J usage is TRBJ1-4, with 9 nucleotides matching TRBD1. CDR3 length equals 15 residues. Germline values: CDR1 SEHNR, CDR2 FQNEAQ (reference sequence). V shed 5 bases, J shed 6 bases, and the junction held 7 bases outside the gene matches. The CDR3 protein is CASSLGTGFDEKLFF. For the CDR3, the DNA is TGTGCCAGCAGCCTGGGGACAGGGTTTGATGAAAAACTGTTTTTT. Using reference TRBV7-9 and TRBJ1-4 for the parts outside the CDR3, the full variable domain is DTGVSQNPRHKITKRGQNVTFRCDPISEHNRLYWYRQTLGQGPEFLTYFQNEAQLEKSRLLSDRFSAERPKGSFSTLEIQRTEQGDSAMYLCASSLGTGFDEKLFFGSGTQLSVL.

V gene TRBV29-1 combines with J gene TRBJ2-7, with D uncertain. Germline CDR1 SQVTM, CDR2 ANQGSEA. This CDR3 is built from 13 residues. V dropped 4 bases and J dropped 9 bases, with 19 bases sitting between them. CDR3 protein: CSVGTGPRSSQYF. The CDR3 coding sequence is TGCAGCGTTGGCACCGGGCCGAGATCGTCGCAGTACTTC.

The J gene is TRBJ2-1, the V gene TRBV5-1; TRBD1 aligns across 7 bases. Germline-derived CDR1 and CDR2 are SGHRS and YFSETQ. The length of the CDR3 is 15 residues. V dropped 0 bases and J dropped 4; count of bases not matched to a gene: 4. The CDR3 protein is CASSLGGTAYNEQFF. The DNA for the CDR3 is TGCGCCAGCAGCTTGGGAGGGACAGCATACAATGAGCAGTTCTTC.

The V and J genes are TRBV2 and TRBJ2-5; D unresolved. Deletions cut 6 bases from V and 3 bases from J, with 8 bases between. Germline V CDR1 and CDR2: SNHLY, FYNNEI. The CDR3 consists of 12 residues. The CDR3: CASSEAKETQYF. As DNA, the CDR3 is TGTGCCAGCAGCGAGGCCAAAGAGACCCAGTACTTC.

This clone was observed once. The chain uses TRBV25-1 and TRBJ2-7; tentative D call: TRBD2 (5 bases). CDR3 length: 13 residues. Germline loops: CDR1 MGHDK, CDR2 SYGVNS. V gave up 9 bases and J gave up 0 bases, with 12 bases separating them. This CDR3 is CASRGLRSYEQYF. The DNA for the CDR3 is TGTGCCAGTCGTGGACTGCGCTCCTACGAGCAGTACTTC.

The gene calls are TRBV6-5 and TRBJ1-2; D gene unclear. The germline V gene encodes CDR1 MNHEY and CDR2 SVGAGI. The CDR3 length is 15 residues. V dropped 2 bases and J dropped 4 bases, with 14 bases sitting between them. DNA for the CDR3: TGTGCCAGCAGTTACGAACGGAATCCCGTCTATGGCTACACCTTC. Translating gives CASSYERNPVYGYTF.

The V and J genes are TRBV9 and TRBJ2-7; D gene unclear. The germline gives CDR1 SGDLS, CDR2 YYNGEE. Deletions cut 0 bases from V and 2 bases from J, with 9 bases between. The CDR3 is 14 residues long. For the CDR3, the DNA is TGTGCCAGCAGCGTAGGTACACCCACCTACGAGCAGTACTTC. This codes for CASSVGTPTYEQYF.

The rearrangement links TRBV29-1 to TRBJ2-3, with D possibly being TRBD2 (6 bases). The germline CDR1 and CDR2 sequences are SQVTM and ANQGSEA. There are 14 residues in the CDR3. Trimming removed 3 bases from V and 2 bases from J, with 12 bases in between. CDR3 bases: TGCAGCGTTGATCACAGGACTATCACAGATACGCAGTATTTT. Protein product: CSVDHRTITDTQYF.

This chain uses TRBV30 with TRBJ2-7, with D possibly TRBD1 on 7 matching bases. Germline assignment: CDR1 GTSNPN and CDR2 SVGIG (reference sequence). This CDR3 is built from 14 residues. The V end lost 4 bases, the J end lost 2 bases, and 15 bases lay between the germline ends. The CDR3 protein is CAWTSAGGTYEQYF. The CDR3 coding sequence is TGTGCCTGGACCTCCGCAGGGGGGACCTACGAGCAGTACTTC.

The V gene is TRBV30, the J gene TRBJ2-1, with 9 bases identical to TRBD1. The length of the CDR3 is 16 residues. The V and J ends lost 0 bases and 6 bases, in that order; junction bases with no gene match: 9. Looked up from germline, CDR1 is GTSNPN and CDR2 is SVGIG (reference sequence). This chain's CDR3 is CAWSVWAGQGSNEQFF. The CDR3 nucleotides are TGTGCCTGGAGTGTATGGGCCGGACAGGGGTCCAATGAGCAGTTCTTC.

The chain joins TRBV5-6 to TRBJ1-3; TRBD1 agrees at 8 bases. The germline V gene encodes CDR1 SGHDT and CDR2 YYEEEE. The CDR3 totals 14 residues. J was trimmed by 3 bases and V by 7 bases; bases with no gene match: 6. Here the CDR3 DNA reads TGTGCCAGCTTTCCAGGGGGCAGTGGAAACACCATATATTTT. It specifies CASFPGGSGNTIYF.

The rearrangement links TRBV4-1 to TRBJ2-3; D is unresolved. Trimming stripped 4 bases from V and 4 bases from J, with 9 bases between. The CDR3 loop spans 13 amino acids. Germline CDR1 reads MGHRA; CDR2 reads YSYEKL. CDR3: CASSLLLPDTQYF. CDR3 bases: TGCGCCAGCAGCCTTCTTCTCCCAGATACGCAGTATTTT.

The chain uses TRBV14 and TRBJ1-1; a possible D gene is TRBD1 (5 bases). Trimming removed 0 bases at V and 6 bases at J, with 8 bases between. This CDR3 is 13 amino acids long. Looked up from germline, CDR1 is SGHDN and CDR2 is FVKESK. CDR3 sequence: CASSQDLGAEAFF. In DNA, the CDR3 is TGTGCCAGCAGCCAAGATCTGGGGGCTGAAGCTTTCTTT.

This chain links TRBV7-6 with TRBJ2-6; D unresolved. Germline CDR1 and CDR2: SGHVS and FNYEAQ. The germline V and J ends were trimmed by 1 base and 0 bases, with 7 bases remaining between them. The CDR3 is made up of 16 amino acids. In nucleotides, the CDR3 is TGTGCCAGCAGCTTAGATTGGAGCTCTGGGGCCAACGTCCTGACTTTC. Amino acid sequence: CASSLDWSSGANVLTF.

The table lists this clone with a few counts. The V call is TRBV5-1, the J call TRBJ2-7, with 14 bases fitting TRBD2. There are 16 residues in the CDR3. Germline V gene sequence: CDR1 SGHRS, CDR2 YFSETQ. J lost 6 bases, V lost 4 bases, and 9 bases had no gene match. This CDR3 is CASSIGGTSGSLEQYF. The CDR3 region has the DNA TGCGCCAGCAGCATCGGTGGGACTAGCGGGAGTCTCGAGCAGTACTTC.